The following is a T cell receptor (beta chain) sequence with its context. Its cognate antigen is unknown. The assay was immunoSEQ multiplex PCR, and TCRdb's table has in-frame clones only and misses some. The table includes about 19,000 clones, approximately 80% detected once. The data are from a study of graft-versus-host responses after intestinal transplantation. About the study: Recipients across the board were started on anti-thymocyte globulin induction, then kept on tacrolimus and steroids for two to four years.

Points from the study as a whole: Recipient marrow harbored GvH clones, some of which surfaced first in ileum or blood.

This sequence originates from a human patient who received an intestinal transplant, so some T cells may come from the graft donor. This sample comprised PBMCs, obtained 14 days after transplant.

CDR3 amino acids: CASSVRDALEAFF. CDR3 DNA: TGTGCCAGCAGTGTCCGGGATGCTCTTGAAGCTTTCTTT. The chain uses TRBV6-1 and TRBJ1-1; D call uncertain. Trimming left V 4 bases short and J 7 bases short, with 13 bases between. The CDR3 has 13 residues. Germline CDR1 reads MNHNS; CDR2 reads SASEGT.